The T cell receptor (beta chain) under discussion was sequenced for a study of cytomegalovirus exposure and HLA in healthy donors. Points from the study as a whole: Fewer N-insertions than the approximately 680-donor mean were reportedly shown by an Asian-associated ancestry cluster in a later analysis. When a later analysis compared HLA-associated TCR beta chains with equally common others, the HLA-associated chains turned out to be more clonally expanded and to have lower generation probabilities. In all likelihood, a cluster of highly shared sequence variants was a sequencing artifact.

13 Jbeta primers and 60 Vbeta primers were used for the PCR. Generated by immunoSEQ multiplex PCR, the TCRdb table keeps only in-frame clones and is missing some. The sample records approximately 170,000 clones, roughly 88% being singletons. About this clone: Its antigen is unidentified.

Participants comprised healthy donors of bone marrow. The CDR3 has 14 residues. Germline values: CDR1 SEHNR, CDR2 FQNEAQ (reference sequence). J gave up 1 base and V 4 bases, and 1 base lay outside the gene matches. The sequenced sample was PBMCs. V and J are TRBV7-9 and TRBJ2-3; 8 bases are a match to TRBD1. This receptor was identified in a boy aged 2 to 9 in good health and CMV-seronegative. CDR3 in DNA: TGTGCCAGCAGCTCGGACAGGGGCACAGATACGCAGTATTTT. This translates into CASSSDRGTDTQYF.